This TCR beta chain emerged from a study of chemoradiotherapy in HPV16-positive cancers. Study observations and caveats: Candidate HPV-specific clones and E7-related TCR motifs grew in tumor during treatment. HPV-specific T cells were functionally defined from only a couple of HPV16-positive patients.

The CDR3 consists of 16 residues. Trimming took 4 bases from V and 0 from J, leaving 14 bases between them. Germline-derived CDR1 and CDR2 are SGHKS and YYEKEE (reference sequence). Concerning this clone: Its cognate antigen is unknown.

Data came from immunoSEQ multiplex PCR; TCRdb stores just in-frame clones and leaves some out. The sample carries about 53,000 clones, 90% recorded once. This sample comprised blood, obtained from a patient who underwent chemoradiotherapy. V is TRBV5-5 and J is TRBJ1-5, with D maybe TRBD1 (6 bases). The origin of this receptor is a human donor with HPV-associated anogenital cancer. The CDR3 region has the DNA TGTGCCAGCAGCCTACAGGGTGGGGATAGCAATCAGCCCCAGCATTTT. It yields the protein CASSLQGGDSNQPQHF.